The present T cell receptor (beta chain) was sequenced within a study of cytomegalovirus exposure and HLA in healthy donors. Findings and limits, study-wide: With DRB1 most and HLA-C fewest, TCR association rates differed between HLA loci in a later analysis. Later analysis demonstrated an association between a missense DCLRE1C variant and TCR beta V- and J-gene trimming. Among TCR beta chains, those listed as cytomegalovirus-associated numbered under 200.

With 60 Vbeta and 13 Jbeta primers, the PCR was carried out. The protocol was immunoSEQ multiplex PCR, while the TCRdb copy is restricted to in-frame clones and leaves out a portion. This sample has about 150,000 clones; roughly 82% occur once, and the top ten carry around 7%. About this clone itself: Its specificity is unknown.

CDR3 size: 13 residues. Trimming cost V 11 bases and J 4 bases, with 17 bases left between them. Germline loops: CDR1 LNHNV, CDR2 YYDKDF (reference sequence). The sample taken for sequencing was PBMCs. The origin of this receptor is a woman between 45 and 60 years old in good health and CMV-seropositive. The chain joins TRBV15 to TRBJ1-2; D gene uncertain. CDR3 residues: CAARDEVSYGYTF. The DNA for the CDR3 is TGTGCCGCCCGAGACGAGGTGAGCTATGGCTACACCTTC.